This T cell receptor beta chain was observed in a study of identical twins. The table lists this clonotype with many counts. Its antigen is undetermined. Broader study findings: Cross-sectional statistical analysis, not tracking of the same donors, underpinned the conclusions. It was out-of-frame TCR alpha sharing in monozygotic twins that models underestimated. Because invariant MAIT and iNKT cells could be present, zero-insertion analyses could be partly confounded.

One entry per CDR3 protein results from TCRdb running MiXCR on the 5' RACE reads. The sample carries 310,000 or so distinct CDR3 sequences, 6.5% to 9.5% recorded once. These data also featured in a second study, about yellow fever vaccine responses in identical twins.

The clonotype originates from a woman under 30 in good health. Sequencing input: memory (CD45RO+) T cells sorted from blood.

CDR3 in amino acids: CSVEDRDPKRYETQYF. The CDR3 bases are TGCAGCGTTGAAGATCGCGACCCGAAACGGTACGAGACCCAGTACTTC. The chain links TRBV29-1 to TRBJ2-5; D is unclear. Germline V gives CDR1 SQVTM, CDR2 ANQGSEA. The CDR3 runs to 16 residues. V was pared by 0 bases and J by 5 bases, with 19 bases between.